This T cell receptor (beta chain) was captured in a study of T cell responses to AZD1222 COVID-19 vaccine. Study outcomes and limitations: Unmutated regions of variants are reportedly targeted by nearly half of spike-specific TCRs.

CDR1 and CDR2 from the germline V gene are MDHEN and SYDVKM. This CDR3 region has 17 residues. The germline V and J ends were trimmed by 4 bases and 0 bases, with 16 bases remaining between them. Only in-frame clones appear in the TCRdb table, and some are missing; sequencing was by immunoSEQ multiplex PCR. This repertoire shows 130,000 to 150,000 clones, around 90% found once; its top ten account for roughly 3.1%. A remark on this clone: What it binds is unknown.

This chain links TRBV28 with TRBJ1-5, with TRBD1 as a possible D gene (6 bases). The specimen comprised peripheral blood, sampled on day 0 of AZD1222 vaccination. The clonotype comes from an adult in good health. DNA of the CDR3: TGTGCCAGCAGTTCCCCCGGGGGGGCCGATAGCAATCAGCCCCAGCATTTT. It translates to CASSSPGGADSNQPQHF.